Below, 2 T cell receptor beta chains from the same sample are listed, as sequenced in a study of identical twins. TCRdb analysed the 5' RACE reads with MiXCR anew, one entry per CDR3 protein. In the table there are fewer than 500,000 distinct CDR3 sequences, less than 25% of which are singletons. This same sample was also taken into another study, of T cells expressing NK-cell markers.

The material sequenced was CD4+ T cells sorted from blood. These receptors were obtained from a woman aged 18-30 years in good health.

This clonotype has only a few counts. The chain joins TRBV4-2 to TRBJ2-1, with D uncertain. Germline V lookup: CDR1 LGHNA, CDR2 YNFKEQ. The CDR3 length is 15 residues. Trimming cost V 0 bases and J 2 bases, with 8 bases left between them. CDR3 nucleotides: TGTGCCAGCAGCCAAGATAATACCCCCTACAATGAGCAGTTCTTC. Protein sequence: CASSQDNTPYNEQFF.

Turning to this clonotype: One junction end does not reproduce the germline sequence, and a read error may be involved. J is TRBJ2-3 and V is TRBV6-1; TRBD1 matches at 7 bases. The germline CDR1 and CDR2 sequences are MNHNS and SASEGT. This CDR3 is built from 14 residues. The CDR3 DNA is TGTGCCAGCAGGTTGGGCTCTGGGACAGTTACGCAGTATTTT. Translating it yields CASRLGSGTVTQYF.